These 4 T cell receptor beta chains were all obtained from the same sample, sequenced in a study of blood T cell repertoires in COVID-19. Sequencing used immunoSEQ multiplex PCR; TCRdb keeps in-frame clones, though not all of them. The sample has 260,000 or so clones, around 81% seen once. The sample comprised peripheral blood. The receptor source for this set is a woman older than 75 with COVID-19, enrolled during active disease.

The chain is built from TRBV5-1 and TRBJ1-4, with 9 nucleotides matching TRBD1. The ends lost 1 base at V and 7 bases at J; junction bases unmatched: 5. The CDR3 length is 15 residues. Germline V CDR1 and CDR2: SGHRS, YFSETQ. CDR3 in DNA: TGCGCCAGCAGCTTGACAGGGGGCGAAGGTGAAAAACTGTTTTTT. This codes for CASSLTGGEGEKLFF.

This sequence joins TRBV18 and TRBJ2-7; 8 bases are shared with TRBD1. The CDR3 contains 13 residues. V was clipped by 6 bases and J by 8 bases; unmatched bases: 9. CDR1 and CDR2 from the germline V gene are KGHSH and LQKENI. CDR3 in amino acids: CASSPGQEEKQYF. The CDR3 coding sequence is TGTGCCAGCTCTCCGGGACAGGAGGAAAAGCAGTACTTC.

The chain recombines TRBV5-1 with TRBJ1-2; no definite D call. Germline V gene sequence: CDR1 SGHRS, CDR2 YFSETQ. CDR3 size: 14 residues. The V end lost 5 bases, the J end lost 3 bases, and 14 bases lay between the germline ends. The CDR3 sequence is CASRGEAADYGYTF. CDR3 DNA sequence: TGCGCCAGCAGGGGTGAGGCAGCAGACTATGGCTACACCTTC.

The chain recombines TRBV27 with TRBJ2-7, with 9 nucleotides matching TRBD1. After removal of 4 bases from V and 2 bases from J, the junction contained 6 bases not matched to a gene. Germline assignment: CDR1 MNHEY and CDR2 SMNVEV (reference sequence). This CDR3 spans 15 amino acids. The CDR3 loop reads CASSYTGGAPYEQYF. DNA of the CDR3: TGTGCCAGCAGTTACACAGGGGGCGCGCCCTACGAGCAGTACTTC.